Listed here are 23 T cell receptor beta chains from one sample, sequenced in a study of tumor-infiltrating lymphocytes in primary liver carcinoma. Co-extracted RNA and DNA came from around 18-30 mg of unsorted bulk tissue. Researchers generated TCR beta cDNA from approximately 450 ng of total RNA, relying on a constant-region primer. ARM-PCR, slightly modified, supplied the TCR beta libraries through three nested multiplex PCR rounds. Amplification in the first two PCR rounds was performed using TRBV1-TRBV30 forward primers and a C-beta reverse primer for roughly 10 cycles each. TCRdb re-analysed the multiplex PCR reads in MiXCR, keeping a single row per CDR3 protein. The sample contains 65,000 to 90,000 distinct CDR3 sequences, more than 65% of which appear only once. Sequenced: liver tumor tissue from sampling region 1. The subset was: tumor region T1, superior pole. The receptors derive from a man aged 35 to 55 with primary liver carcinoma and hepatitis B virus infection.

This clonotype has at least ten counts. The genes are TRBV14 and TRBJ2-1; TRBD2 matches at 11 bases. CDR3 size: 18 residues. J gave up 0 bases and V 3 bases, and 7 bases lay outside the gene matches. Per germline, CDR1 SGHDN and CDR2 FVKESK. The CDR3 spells CASSQGPSGGFSYNEQFF. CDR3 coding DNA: TGTGCCAGCAGCCAGGGGCCTAGCGGGGGGTTCTCCTACAATGAGCAGTTCTTC.

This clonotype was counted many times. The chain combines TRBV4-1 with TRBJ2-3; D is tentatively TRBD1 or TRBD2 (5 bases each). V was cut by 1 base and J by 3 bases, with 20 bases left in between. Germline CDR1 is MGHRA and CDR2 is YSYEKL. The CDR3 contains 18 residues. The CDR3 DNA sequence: TGCGCCAGCAGCCAAGCGAACACAGGCGACCCGGGAACAGATACGCAGTATTTT. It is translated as CASSQANTGDPGTDTQYF.

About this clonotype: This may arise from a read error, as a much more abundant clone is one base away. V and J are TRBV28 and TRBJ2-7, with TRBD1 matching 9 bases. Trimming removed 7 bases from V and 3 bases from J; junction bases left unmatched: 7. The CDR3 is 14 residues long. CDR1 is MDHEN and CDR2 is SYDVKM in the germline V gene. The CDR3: CASNWDREDYEQYF. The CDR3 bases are TGTGCCAGCAACTGGGACAGGGAGGACTACGAGCAGTACTTC.

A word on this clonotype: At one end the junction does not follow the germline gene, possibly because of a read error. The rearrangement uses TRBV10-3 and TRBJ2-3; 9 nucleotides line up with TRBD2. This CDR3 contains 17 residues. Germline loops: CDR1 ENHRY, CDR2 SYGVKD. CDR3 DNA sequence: TGTGCCATCAGTGGTTCTTCCGGGATTAGCGGGAGAGATACGCAGTGTTTT. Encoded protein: CAISGSSGISGRDTQCF.

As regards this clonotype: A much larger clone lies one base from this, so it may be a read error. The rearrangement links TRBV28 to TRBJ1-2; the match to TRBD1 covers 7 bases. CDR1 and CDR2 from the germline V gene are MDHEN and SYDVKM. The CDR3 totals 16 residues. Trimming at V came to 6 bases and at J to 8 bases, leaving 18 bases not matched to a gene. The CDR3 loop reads CASSTQGGSYVWGYTF. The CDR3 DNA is TGTGCCAGCAGCACCCAGGGGGGTAGTTATGTGTGGGGCTACACCTTC.

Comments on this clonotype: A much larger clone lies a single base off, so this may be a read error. The CDR3 sequence is CASSLGASGYEQYF. The CDR3 nucleotides are TGTGCCAGCAGCTTGGGGGCTAGCGGCTACGAGCAGTACTTC. The chain is built from TRBV5-4 and TRBJ2-7, with 7 positions matching TRBD2. Per the germline V gene, CDR1 is SGHNT and CDR2 is YYREEE (reference sequence). This CDR3 has 14 residues. Trimming removed 0 bases from V and 3 bases from J; junction bases left unmatched: 3.

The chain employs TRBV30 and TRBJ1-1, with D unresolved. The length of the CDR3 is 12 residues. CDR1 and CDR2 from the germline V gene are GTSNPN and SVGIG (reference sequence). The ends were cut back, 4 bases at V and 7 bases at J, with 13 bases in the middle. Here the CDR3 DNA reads TGTGCCTGGAACCGCGGTGTTCTTGAAGCTTTCTTT. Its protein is CAWNRGVLEAFF.

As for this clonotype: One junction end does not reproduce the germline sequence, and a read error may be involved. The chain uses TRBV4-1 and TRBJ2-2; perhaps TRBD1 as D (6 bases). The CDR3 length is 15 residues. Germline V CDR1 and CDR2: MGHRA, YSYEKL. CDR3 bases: TGTGCCAGCAGCCCGGAGAGGGGGAATGCCGGGGAGCTGTTGTTT. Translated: CASSPERGNAGELLF.

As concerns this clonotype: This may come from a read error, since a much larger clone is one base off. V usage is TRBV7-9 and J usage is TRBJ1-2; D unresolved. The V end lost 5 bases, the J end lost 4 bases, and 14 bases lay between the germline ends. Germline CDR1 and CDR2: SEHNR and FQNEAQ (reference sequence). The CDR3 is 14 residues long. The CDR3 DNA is TGTGCCAGCAGCCGTGTCGGGCCAATCTATGGCTACACCTTC. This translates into CASSRVGPIYGYTF.

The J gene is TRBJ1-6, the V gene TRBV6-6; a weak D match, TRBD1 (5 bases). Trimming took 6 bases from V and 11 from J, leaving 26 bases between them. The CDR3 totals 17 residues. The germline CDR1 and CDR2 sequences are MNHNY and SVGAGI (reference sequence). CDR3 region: CASRKLGGTADNPPLHF. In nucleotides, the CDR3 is TGTGCCAGCAGAAAACTGGGGGGGACGGCGGATAACCCACCCCTCCACTTT.

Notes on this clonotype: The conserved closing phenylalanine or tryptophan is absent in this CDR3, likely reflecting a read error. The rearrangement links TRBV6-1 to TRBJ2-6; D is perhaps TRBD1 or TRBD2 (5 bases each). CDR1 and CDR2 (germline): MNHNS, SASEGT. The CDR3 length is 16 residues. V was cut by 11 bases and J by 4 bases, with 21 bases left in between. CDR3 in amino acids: CAAMRGRTRGANVLTL. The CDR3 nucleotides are TGTGCCGCAATGAGGGGCAGGACGAGAGGGGCCAACGTCCTGACTTTG.

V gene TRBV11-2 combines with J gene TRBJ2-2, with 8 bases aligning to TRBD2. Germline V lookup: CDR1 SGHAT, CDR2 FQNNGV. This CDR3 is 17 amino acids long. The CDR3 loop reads CISSFLTGGRATGELFF. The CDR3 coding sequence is TGTATCAGCAGCTTTTTAACGGGGGGGAGGGCCACCGGGGAGCTGTTTTTT.

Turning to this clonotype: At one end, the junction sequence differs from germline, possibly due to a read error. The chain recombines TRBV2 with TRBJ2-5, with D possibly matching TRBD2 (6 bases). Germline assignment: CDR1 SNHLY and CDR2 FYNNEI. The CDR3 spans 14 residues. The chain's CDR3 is CASIADSLQENQYF. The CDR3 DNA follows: TGTGCCAGCATAGCGGACTCGCTCCAAGAGAACCAGTACTTC.

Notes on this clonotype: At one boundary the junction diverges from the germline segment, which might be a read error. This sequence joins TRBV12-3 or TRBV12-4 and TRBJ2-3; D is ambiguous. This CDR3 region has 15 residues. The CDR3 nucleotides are TGTGCCAACAGTTTAGGCTACCCCCCCACAGTTACGCAGTATTTT. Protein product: CANSLGYPPTVTQYF.

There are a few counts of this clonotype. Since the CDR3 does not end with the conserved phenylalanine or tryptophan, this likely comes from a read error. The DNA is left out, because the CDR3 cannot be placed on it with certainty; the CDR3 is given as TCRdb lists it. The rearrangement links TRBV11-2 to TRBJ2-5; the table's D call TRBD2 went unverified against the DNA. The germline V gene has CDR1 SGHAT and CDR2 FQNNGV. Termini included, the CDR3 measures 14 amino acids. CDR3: CASSLDPGRGPQYL.

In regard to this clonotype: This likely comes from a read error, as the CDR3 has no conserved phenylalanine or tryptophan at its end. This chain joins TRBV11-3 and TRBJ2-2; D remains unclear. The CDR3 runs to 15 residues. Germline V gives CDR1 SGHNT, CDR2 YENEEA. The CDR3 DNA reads TGTGTCAGCAGCTTAGGAGAGGTTGACACCGGGGAGCTGTTTCTT. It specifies CVSSLGEVDTGELFL.

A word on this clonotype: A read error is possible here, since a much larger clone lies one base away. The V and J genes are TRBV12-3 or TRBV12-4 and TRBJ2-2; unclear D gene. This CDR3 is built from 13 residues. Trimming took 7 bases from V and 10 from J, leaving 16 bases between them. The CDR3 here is CASNKFSTEELFF. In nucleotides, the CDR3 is TGTGCCAGCAATAAATTTAGCACTGAGGAGCTGTTTTTT.

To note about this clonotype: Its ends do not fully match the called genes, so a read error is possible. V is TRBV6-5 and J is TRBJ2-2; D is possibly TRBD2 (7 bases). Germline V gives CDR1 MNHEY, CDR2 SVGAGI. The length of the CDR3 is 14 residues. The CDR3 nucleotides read TGTGCCAGCAGTCACTCGGGGGGCCTCGGGGGGCTGTTTTTC. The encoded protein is CASSHSGGLGGLFF.

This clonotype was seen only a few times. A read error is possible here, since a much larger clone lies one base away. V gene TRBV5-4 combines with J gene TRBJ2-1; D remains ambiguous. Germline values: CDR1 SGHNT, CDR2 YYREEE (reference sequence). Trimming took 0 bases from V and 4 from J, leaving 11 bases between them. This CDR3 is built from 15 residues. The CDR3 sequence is CASSLDVWVYNEQFF. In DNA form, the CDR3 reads TGTGCCAGCAGCTTGGACGTTTGGGTTTACAATGAGCAGTTCTTC.

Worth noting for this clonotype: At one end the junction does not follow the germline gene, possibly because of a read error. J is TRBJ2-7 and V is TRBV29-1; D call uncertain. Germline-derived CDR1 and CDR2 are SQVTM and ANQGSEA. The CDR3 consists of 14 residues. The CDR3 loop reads CCVITVGSPYEQYF. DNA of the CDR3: TGCTGCGTTATAACAGTGGGCAGCCCCTACGAGCAGTACTTC.

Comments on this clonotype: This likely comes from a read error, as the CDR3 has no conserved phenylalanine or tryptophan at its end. In DNA, the CDR3 is TGTGCAAGCAGGGACACCGGGGAGCTGTTTTCT. Protein: CASRDTGELFS. The chain is built from TRBV28 and TRBJ2-2, with D tentatively TRBD1 (5 bases). Germline CDR1 MDHEN, CDR2 SYDVKM. The CDR3 runs to 11 residues.

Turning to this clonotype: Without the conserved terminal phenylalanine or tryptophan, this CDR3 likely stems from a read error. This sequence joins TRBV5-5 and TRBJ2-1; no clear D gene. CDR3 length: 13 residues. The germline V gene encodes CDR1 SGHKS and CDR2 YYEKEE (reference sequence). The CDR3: CASSLDSYNVQFS. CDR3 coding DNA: TGTGCCAGCAGCTTGGACTCATACAATGTGCAGTTCTCC.

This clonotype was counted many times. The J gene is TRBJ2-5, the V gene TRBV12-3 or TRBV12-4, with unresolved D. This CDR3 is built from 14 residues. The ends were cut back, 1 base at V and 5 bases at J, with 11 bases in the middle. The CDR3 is CASSLVALGETQYF. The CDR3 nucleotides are TGTGCCAGCAGTTTAGTTGCCCTAGGGGAGACCCAGTACTTC.